The 19 T cell receptor beta chains in this list originate from one sample, sequenced in a study of OX40 agonist ivuxolimab in advanced cancers. Produced via immunoSEQ multiplex PCR; TCRdb's table is partial and in-frame only. The data show under 95,000 clones, about 80% seen once. This sample comprised CD4+ or CD8+ T cells sorted from blood, obtained in a trial of the OX40 agonist ivuxolimab. The source is an adult with an advanced solid tumor such as melanoma, head and neck, liver or kidney cancer.

In this sample, this clone turned up a few times. The genes are TRBV11-1 and TRBJ1-2; TRBD1 matches 7 bases. V shed 5 bases, J shed 7 bases, and the junction held 7 bases outside the gene matches. In germline, CDR1 is SGHAT, CDR2 FQDESV (reference sequence). The CDR3 has 13 amino acids. The CDR3 spells CASSPRTGRGYTF. The CDR3 coding sequence is TGTGCCAGCAGCCCGCGGACAGGTCGTGGCTACACCTTC.

CDR3 residues: CASSLRRGMMPQHF. DNA for the CDR3: TGTGCCAGCAGTTTAAGGAGGGGGATGATGCCCCAGCATTTT. The chain has TRBV28 and TRBJ1-5, with TRBD1 as a possible D gene (6 bases). The germline CDR1 and CDR2 sequences are MDHEN and SYDVKM. This CDR3 has 14 amino acids. Trimming removed 2 bases from V and 9 bases from J, with 14 bases in between.

This sequence joins TRBV4-2 and TRBJ2-2; TRBD2 matches 7 bases. The CDR3 totals 17 residues. With V trimmed by 4 bases and J by 3 bases, 11 bases remained unmatched. Germline V gene sequence: CDR1 LGHNA, CDR2 YNFKEQ. CDR3 protein: CASSPTSDRRYTGELFF. The CDR3 DNA sequence: TGTGCCAGCAGCCCAACTAGCGACCGGAGATACACCGGGGAGCTGTTTTTT.

This clone was observed a handful of times. The chain joins TRBV7-9 to TRBJ1-6; 7 nucleotides align to TRBD1. The CDR3 loop spans 15 amino acids. Losses at the gene ends were 6 bases for V and 5 bases for J; bases not matched to a gene: 7. CDR1 and CDR2 from the germline V gene are SEHNR and FQNEAQ (reference sequence). CDR3 in DNA: TGTGCCAGCAGTTACTCGGGACAGAATAATTCACCCCTCCACTTT. This gives the protein CASSYSGQNNSPLHF.

J is TRBJ1-6 and V is TRBV28, with a possible D match to TRBD1 (5 bases). Per germline, CDR1 MDHEN and CDR2 SYDVKM. The CDR3 is 18 residues long. V gave up 5 bases and J gave up 1 base, with 18 bases separating them. CDR3 bases: TGTGCCAGCAGTCCAGGGAGACGCCATGGGTCCTATAATTCACCCCTCCACTTT. Its translation: CASSPGRRHGSYNSPLHF.

J is TRBJ2-2 and V is TRBV6-5; the D is unclear. The CDR3 is 13 residues long. Germline V CDR1 and CDR2: MNHEY, SVGAGI. Trimming left V 9 bases short and J 0 bases short, with 8 bases between. The CDR3 region has the DNA TGTGCCAGTCAAGGAACGAACACCGGGGAGCTGTTTTTT. Protein: CASQGTNTGELFF.

V usage is TRBV7-2 and J usage is TRBJ1-4; no clear D gene. V lost 2 bases, J lost 8 bases, and 15 bases lay in between. Germline V gene sequence: CDR1 SGHTA, CDR2 FQGNSA. There are 15 residues in the CDR3. The CDR3 loop is CASSLSILREEKLFF. The CDR3 DNA follows: TGTGCCAGCAGCTTAAGCATCTTGAGGGAGGAAAAACTGTTTTTT.

The CDR3 DNA is TGTGCCAGCAGCTTGTTTAGCGATAACTCTGGAAACACCATATATTTT. This sequence encodes CASSLFSDNSGNTIYF. V and J are TRBV5-5 and TRBJ1-3; the D is unclear. V lost 1 base to trimming and J lost 0 bases, with 11 bases between them. CDR1 SGHKS and CDR2 YYEKEE come from the germline V gene (reference sequence). CDR3 length: 16 residues.

This clone was seen ten or more times. V is TRBV7-2 and J is TRBJ2-7; D gene unclear. The CDR3 extends over 13 amino acids. The V gene's germline CDR1 is SGHTA and CDR2 FQGNSA. Trimming removed 4 bases at V and 3 bases at J, with 10 bases between. CDR3 DNA: TGTGCCAGCAGCTCGAGACACAGCTACGAGCAGTACGTC. Protein: CASSSRHSYEQYV.

The chain links TRBV11-1 to TRBJ2-7, with 7 bases fitting TRBD1. Trimming removed 5 bases from V and 3 bases from J; junction bases left unmatched: 16. The CDR3 runs 17 residues. Germline values: CDR1 SGHAT, CDR2 FQDESV (reference sequence). CDR3 residues: CASSPATGKGTLYEQYF. CDR3 DNA: TGTGCCAGCAGCCCAGCGACAGGGAAGGGGACCCTCTACGAGCAGTACTTC. Using reference TRBV11-1 and TRBJ2-7 for the parts outside the CDR3, the full variable domain is EAEVAQSPRYKITEKSQAVAFWCDPISGHATLYWYRQILGQGPELLVQFQDESVVDDSQLPKDRFSAERLKGVDSTLKIQPAELGDSAMYLCASSPATGKGTLYEQYFGPGTRLTVT.

The chain couples TRBV30 to TRBJ1-1, with unresolved D. V was pared by 4 bases and J by 1 base, with 7 bases between. Germline V gene sequence: CDR1 GTSNPN, CDR2 SVGIG (reference sequence). This CDR3 is 12 amino acids long. The CDR3 loop is CAWTEANTEAFF. CDR3 bases: TGTGCCTGGACAGAGGCGAACACTGAAGCTTTCTTT. The complete variable domain, with remaining parts taken from reference TRBV30 and TRBJ1-1, reads SQTIHQWPATLVQPVGSPLSLECTVEGTSNPNLYWYRQAAGRGLQLLFYSVGIGQISSEVPQNLSASRPQDRQFILSSKKLLLSDSGFYLCAWTEANTEAFFGQGTRLTVV.

The chain has TRBV19 and TRBJ2-3; 9 bases agree with TRBD1. CDR1 is LNHDA, CDR2 SQIVND, per germline (reference sequence). Losses at the gene ends were 7 bases for V and 6 bases for J; bases not matched to a gene: 5. The CDR3 has 13 amino acids. Here the CDR3 DNA reads TGTGCCAGTACGGGACAGGGCATTGATACGCAGTATTTT. Protein sequence: CASTGQGIDTQYF.

J is TRBJ2-5 and V is TRBV5-4; D unresolved. The germline V gene encodes CDR1 SGHNT and CDR2 YYREEE (reference sequence). Trimming removed 0 bases at V and 2 bases at J, with 5 bases between. This CDR3 comprises 13 residues. The chain's CDR3 is CASSLVKQETQYF. Here the CDR3 DNA reads TGTGCCAGCAGCTTGGTCAAACAAGAGACCCAGTACTTC.

This clone was seen only once. The chain has TRBV10-3 and TRBJ2-2; 7 nucleotides line up with TRBD1. Germline V gives CDR1 ENHRY, CDR2 SYGVKD. CDR3 length: 14 amino acids. J was trimmed by 2 bases and V by 6 bases; bases with no gene match: 3. Here the CDR3 DNA reads TGTGCCATCAGGGGACAGCTTAACACCGGGGAGCTGTTTTTT. Translating it yields CAIRGQLNTGELFF.

J is TRBJ2-5 and V is TRBV11-2; 8 nucleotides match TRBD1. Trimming removed 3 bases from V and 7 bases from J; junction bases left unmatched: 16. The CDR3 is 17 residues long. Germline V gene sequence: CDR1 SGHAT, CDR2 FQNNGV. Here the CDR3 DNA reads TGTGCCAGCAGCTTGGTATCTGGACAGGGTGGAGCTGGGACCCAGTACTTC. It specifies CASSLVSGQGGAGTQYF.

The chain links TRBV7-2 to TRBJ2-7; the D is unclear. The V end was cut by 3 bases, the J end by 4 bases, with 10 bases between. This CDR3 comprises 13 residues. The germline CDR1 and CDR2 sequences are SGHTA and FQGNSA. This CDR3 is CASSFGRQYEQYV. CDR3 coding DNA: TGTGCCAGCAGCTTCGGACGGCAGTACGAGCAGTACGTC.

This chain uses TRBV29-1 with TRBJ2-3; D unresolved. The CDR3 loop spans 11 amino acids. V shed 7 bases and J shed 1 base, with 6 bases lying between them. Germline V lookup: CDR1 SQVTM, CDR2 ANQGSEA. CDR3 loop: CSGGRTDTQYF. CDR3 DNA sequence: TGCAGCGGCGGACGCACAGATACGCAGTATTTT.

The chain links TRBV6-5 to TRBJ1-3; no firm D call. The ends were cut back, 0 bases at V and 0 bases at J, with 9 bases in the middle. CDR3 length: 16 amino acids. Per the germline V gene, CDR1 is MNHEY and CDR2 is SVGAGI. The chain's CDR3 is CASSYSQSDSGNTIYF. The CDR3 nucleotides read TGTGCCAGCAGTTACTCCCAGAGTGACTCTGGAAACACCATATATTTT.

The chain carries TRBV5-4 and TRBJ2-7, with a weak D call TRBD2 (6 bases). With 1 base removed from V and 5 bases from J, the gap between germline ends came to 16 bases. The CDR3 totals 15 residues. Per the germline V gene, CDR1 is SGHNT and CDR2 is YYREEE (reference sequence). The CDR3 is CASSLYVPGVNEQYV. In nucleotides, the CDR3 is TGTGCCAGCAGCTTGTATGTTCCGGGGGTGAACGAGCAGTACGTC.